This passage covers 32 T cell receptor beta chains from one sample sequenced in a study of T cell responses to AZD1222 COVID-19 vaccine. Method: immunoSEQ multiplex PCR; TCRdb's copy keeps in-frame clones and lacks some. The sample consists of 95,000 to 130,000 clones, 87% of them appearing once. Here the sequenced sample was peripheral blood, taken on day 0 of AZD1222 vaccination. The receptors derive from an adult in good health.

This clone was recorded a few times. This sequence joins TRBV2 and TRBJ1-5; no clear D gene. The CDR3 has 11 residues. Per germline, CDR1 SNHLY and CDR2 FYNNEI. The V end lost 4 bases, the J end lost 6 bases, and 4 bases lay between the germline ends. CDR3 residues: CASSVGQPQHF. The CDR3 DNA sequence: TGTGCCAGCAGTGTAGGTCAGCCCCAGCATTTT.

In its sample, this clone was seen a few times. The CDR3 nucleotides read TGTGCCAGCAGCAAGGGGGGAAATGAAAAACTGTTTTTT. It specifies CASSKGGNEKLFF. The chain couples TRBV7-2 to TRBJ1-4; D possibly corresponds to TRBD1 (6 bases). The germline V gene encodes CDR1 SGHTA and CDR2 FQGNSA. Trimming took 5 bases from V and 5 from J, leaving 9 bases between them. This CDR3 contains 13 residues. The variable domain in full, completed from reference TRBV7-2 and TRBJ1-4, reads GAGVSQSPSNKVTEKGKDVELRCDPISGHTALYWYRQSLGQGLEFLIYFQGNSAPDKSGLPSDRFSAERTGGSVSTLTIQRTQQEDSAVYLCASSKGGNEKLFFGSGTQLSVL.

The V gene is TRBV19, the J gene TRBJ2-3; 10 nucleotides line up with TRBD1. V was clipped by 7 bases and J by 7 bases; unmatched bases: 14. The germline V gene encodes CDR1 LNHDA and CDR2 SQIVND (reference sequence). This CDR3 comprises 16 residues. CDR3 sequence reads: CASTQAGDRGRNTQYF. Here the CDR3 DNA reads TGTGCCAGTACCCAGGCCGGGGACAGGGGACGAAATACGCAGTATTTT.

This clone was recorded a few times. The V and J genes are TRBV7-2 and TRBJ1-2; TRBD1 matches 7 bases. CDR1 is SGHTA, CDR2 FQGNSA, per germline. Trimming removed 5 bases from V and 4 bases from J; junction bases left unmatched: 7. There are 14 residues in the CDR3. CDR3: CASSPGGGLYGYTF. The CDR3 nucleotides are TGTGCCAGCAGCCCAGGGGGGGGGCTCTATGGCTACACCTTC.

The V call is TRBV28, the J call TRBJ2-7, with a tentative D call TRBD2 (6 bases). V was cut by 3 bases and J by 7 bases, with 16 bases left in between. The CDR3 contains 14 residues. Germline V gene lookup returns CDR1 MDHEN and CDR2 SYDVKM. The CDR3 DNA is TGTGCCAGCAGTTTCGGGGGAACTAAGAGAGAGCAGTACTTC. Residues: CASSFGGTKREQYF.

The V gene is TRBV5-1, the J gene TRBJ2-7, with 10 bases matching TRBD1. CDR3 size: 16 residues. V gave up 4 bases and J gave up 6 bases; unmatched junction bases: 13. CDR1 and CDR2 (germline): SGHRS, YFSETQ. The CDR3: CASSRNTGTGEVEQYF. The CDR3 nucleotides read TGCGCCAGCAGCCGAAACACCGGGACAGGGGAGGTCGAGCAGTACTTC.

V is TRBV28 and J is TRBJ1-5; D is unresolved. The CDR3 is 14 amino acids. CDR1 is MDHEN and CDR2 is SYDVKM in the germline V gene. Trimming cost V 6 bases and J 3 bases, with 12 bases left between them. The CDR3 loop reads CASRNTLTNQPQHF. DNA of the CDR3: TGTGCCAGCAGGAACACTCTTACCAATCAGCCCCAGCATTTT.

The V call is TRBV6-5, the J call TRBJ2-5; D uncertain. V lost 9 bases to trimming and J lost 5 bases, with 10 bases between them. The CDR3 runs to 11 residues. Looked up from germline, CDR1 is MNHEY and CDR2 is SVGAGI. CDR3 residues: CASMFRETQYF. The CDR3 coding sequence is TGTGCCAGTATGTTTAGGGAGACCCAGTACTTC.

The V and J genes are TRBV20-1 and TRBJ2-1, with D hard to call. The germline gives CDR1 DFQATT, CDR2 SNEGSKA (reference sequence). The CDR3 is 14 residues long. Trimming cost V 3 bases and J 6 bases, with 15 bases left between them. This CDR3 reads CSASIPQKVNEQFF. The CDR3 nucleotides are TGCAGTGCTAGTATACCACAGAAAGTCAATGAGCAGTTCTTC.

The CDR3 loop is CASRAQGHYYEQYF. The CDR3 DNA reads TGTGCCAGCAGGGCGCAGGGACATTACTACGAGCAGTACTTC. This chain uses TRBV6-5 with TRBJ2-7, with a tentative D call TRBD1 (6 bases). The ends were cut back, 6 bases at V and 3 bases at J, with 15 bases in the middle. The CDR3 length is 14 residues. Germline V gene data show CDR1 as MNHEY and CDR2 as SVGAGI.

This chain's CDR3 is CASSYSGTGSLWYF. The CDR3 nucleotides read TGTGCCAGCAGTTACTCGGGGACAGGTTCTTTGTGGTACTTC. V is TRBV6-5 and J is TRBJ2-7, with TRBD1 identical over 8 bases. The CDR3 extends over 14 amino acids. The germline gives CDR1 MNHEY, CDR2 SVGAGI. The V segment lost 0 bases and the J segment 12 bases; nucleotides outside the gene matches: 10.

CDR3 bases: TGTGCCAGTAGTATGGGACAGAGGAGCTCCTATAATTCACCCCTCCACTTT. It is translated as CASSMGQRSSYNSPLHF. This chain connects TRBV19 to TRBJ1-6; TRBD1 aligns across 7 bases. Unmatched junction bases numbered 5, after V lost 3 bases and J lost 0 bases. The CDR3 totals 17 residues. Germline CDR1 LNHDA, CDR2 SQIVND (reference sequence).

The chain joins TRBV11-2 to TRBJ1-1, with D hard to call. Germline V gene lookup returns CDR1 SGHAT and CDR2 FQNNGV. V was pared by 5 bases and J by 1 base, with 5 bases between. The CDR3 length is 12 residues. The CDR3: CASSPKNTEAFF. CDR3 in DNA: TGTGCCAGCAGCCCGAAGAACACTGAAGCTTTCTTT.

The rearrangement joins TRBV15 to TRBJ1-4; D is possibly TRBD1 (5 bases). The CDR3 is 15 residues long. The germline V gene encodes CDR1 LNHNV and CDR2 YYDKDF (reference sequence). The V gene lost 2 bases and the J gene lost 8 bases, with 15 bases spanning the gap. The CDR3 DNA follows: TGTGCCACCAGCAGACAGGGCTCGCTGGGAGAAAAACTGTTTTTT. It translates to CATSRQGSLGEKLFF.

The gene calls are TRBV7-8 and TRBJ2-1, with D unresolved. CDR1 is SGHVS, CDR2 FQNEAQ, per germline. CDR3 size: 15 residues. V was trimmed by 1 base and J by 7 bases, leaving 14 bases between them. The CDR3 spells CASSLVRAGWNEQFF. CDR3 DNA sequence: TGTGCCAGCAGCTTAGTAAGGGCCGGGTGGAATGAGCAGTTCTTC. The whole variable domain, remainder taken from reference TRBV7-8 and TRBJ2-1, is GAGVSQSPRYKVAKRGQDVALRCDPISGHVSLFWYQQALGQGPEFLTYFQNEAQLDKSGLPSDRFFAERPEGSVSTLKIQRTQQEDSAVYLCASSLVRAGWNEQFFGPGTRLTVL.

This clone was seen a few times. The chain joins TRBV28 to TRBJ1-5; TRBD1 matches at 8 bases. The CDR3 extends over 19 amino acids. CDR1 and CDR2 (germline): MDHEN, SYDVKM. With 6 bases clipped from V and 2 bases from J, the junction kept 18 bases outside the gene matches. The DNA of the CDR3 is TGTGCCAGCAGCCGGGGACAGGTTAGGATGGGGAGTGGCAATCAGCCCCAGCATTTT. Residues: CASSRGQVRMGSGNQPQHF.

This rearrangement joins TRBV7-8 to TRBJ2-7; 8 bases match TRBD2. The CDR3 sequence is 16 residues long. Germline trimming cut 2 bases from V and 4 bases from J; bases unmatched to any gene: 10. CDR1 is SGHVS, CDR2 FQNEAQ, per germline. DNA of the CDR3: TGTGCCAGCAGCTTACGCGCGGGAGGTGGGGCGTACGAGCAGTACTTC. Translating gives CASSLRAGGGAYEQYF.

This chain uses TRBV7-3 with TRBJ2-1; 12 bases align to TRBD1. The CDR3 is made up of 19 amino acids. Unmatched junction bases numbered 14, after V lost 1 base and J lost 7 bases. Germline-derived CDR1 and CDR2 are SGHTA and FQGTGA. CDR3 bases: TGTGCCAGCAGCTTAAGGGGACAGGGGGCCGGGGGCCTTGATAATGAGCAGTTCTTC. It is translated as CASSLRGQGAGGLDNEQFF. Full variable domain (outside the CDR3, taken from reference TRBV7-3 and TRBJ2-1): GAGVSQTPSNKVTEKGKYVELRCDPISGHTALYWYRQSLGQGPEFLIYFQGTGAADDSGLPNDRFFAVRPEGSVSTLKIQRTERGDSAVYLCASSLRGQGAGGLDNEQFFGPGTRLTVL.

The chain carries TRBV28 and TRBJ1-1; 8 nucleotides line up with TRBD1. The V and J ends lost 6 bases and 3 bases, in that order; junction bases with no gene match: 6. This CDR3 comprises 14 residues. Germline V lookup: CDR1 MDHEN, CDR2 SYDVKM. This chain's CDR3 is CASSLNRGDTEAFF. CDR3 DNA: TGTGCCAGCAGCCTTAACAGGGGGGACACTGAAGCTTTCTTT.

This chain links TRBV6-5 with TRBJ2-7; 7 bases agree with TRBD1. V lost 5 bases to trimming and J lost 2 bases; unmatched junction nucleotides: 9. The germline V gene has CDR1 MNHEY and CDR2 SVGAGI. This CDR3 has 15 residues. CDR3 coding DNA: TGTGCCAGCAGTCCGCGACAGGGAGCAGCCTACGAGCAGTACTTC. Translating it yields CASSPRQGAAYEQYF.

J is TRBJ2-6 and V is TRBV7-3, with unresolved D. Germline CDR1 and CDR2: SGHTA and FQGTGA. The length of the CDR3 is 13 residues. V lost 5 bases, J lost 4 bases, and 6 bases lay in between. The DNA for the CDR3 is TGTGCCAGCAGCCCCGCCGGGGCCAACGTCCTGACTTTC. Its protein is CASSPAGANVLTF. Based on the CDR3 plus reference TRBV7-3 and TRBJ2-6, the full variable domain is GAGVSQTPSNKVTEKGKYVELRCDPISGHTALYWYRQSLGQGPEFLIYFQGTGAADDSGLPNDRFFAVRPEGSVSTLKIQRTERGDSAVYLCASSPAGANVLTFGAGSRLTVL.

The chain uses TRBV28 and TRBJ1-1; D perhaps matches TRBD1 (5 bases). The CDR3 loop spans 13 amino acids. Trimming took off 10 bases at V and 4 bases at J, with 16 bases between the two ends. Germline values: CDR1 MDHEN, CDR2 SYDVKM. In DNA, the CDR3 is TGTGCCATCCAAGTCCCCGGGGGCACTGAAGCTTTCTTT. Its translation is CAIQVPGGTEAFF.

The rearrangement uses TRBV7-3 and TRBJ1-5, with D maybe TRBD1 (6 bases). The V and J ends lost 1 base and 7 bases respectively, with 11 bases between them. The CDR3 consists of 14 residues. Germline V gene lookup returns CDR1 SGHTA and CDR2 FQGTGA. Here the CDR3 DNA reads TGTGCCAGCAGCTTAATGCCAGGGGAACAGCCCCAGCATTTT. Residues: CASSLMPGEQPQHF.

The table lists this clone with a few counts. V gene TRBV20-1 combines with J gene TRBJ1-3, with no clear D. V was clipped by 7 bases and J by 5 bases, with 9 bases between them. Germline V gene data show CDR1 as DFQATT and CDR2 as SNEGSKA (reference sequence). This CDR3 is 11 amino acids long. Written as DNA, the CDR3 is TGCAGTGTCTCTGGGAGAAACACCATATATTTT. As protein: CSVSGRNTIYF.

This rearrangement joins TRBV29-1 to TRBJ1-2; the D is unclear. The CDR3 length is 13 residues. The germline V gene has CDR1 SQVTM and CDR2 ANQGSEA. Deletions cut 4 bases from V and 2 bases from J, with 11 bases between. The DNA of the CDR3 is TGCAGCGTTGGGCAGTTACTCAACTATGGCTACACCTTC. Translated, it gives CSVGQLLNYGYTF. Complete variable domain (other parts from reference TRBV29-1 and TRBJ1-2): SAVISQKPSRDICQRGTSLTIQCQVDSQVTMMFWYRQQPGQSLTLIATANQGSEATYESGFVIDKFPISRPNLTFSTLTVSNMSPEDSSIYLCSVGQLLNYGYTFGSGTRLTVV.

J is TRBJ1-1 and V is TRBV19; D is possibly TRBD1 (6 bases). The CDR3 length is 17 residues. Germline V gene data show CDR1 as LNHDA and CDR2 as SQIVND (reference sequence). V was pared by 0 bases and J by 1 base, with 15 bases between. CDR3 protein: CASSIDFGAGANTEAFF. CDR3 DNA: TGTGCCAGTAGTATAGATTTTGGGGCAGGGGCGAACACTGAAGCTTTCTTT.

The chain uses TRBV19 and TRBJ2-1; perhaps TRBD2 as D (6 bases). Trimming cost V 6 bases and J 2 bases, with 14 bases left between them. The CDR3 covers 15 residues. CDR1 is LNHDA and CDR2 is SQIVND in the germline V gene (reference sequence). In DNA form, the CDR3 reads TGTGCCAGTAGCCTGGAACTAGCAACCTACAATGAGCAGTTCTTC. Translating gives CASSLELATYNEQFF.

The rearrangement joins TRBV10-2 to TRBJ1-1, with D maybe TRBD1 (6 bases). The CDR3 runs 15 residues. The germline V gene has CDR1 WSHSY and CDR2 SAAADI. The germline V and J ends were trimmed by 10 bases and 3 bases, with 21 bases remaining between them. CDR3 amino acids: CATYSGQGSYTEAFF. The CDR3 region has the DNA TGCGCCACCTATAGTGGGCAGGGGTCCTACACTGAAGCTTTCTTT.

The V and J genes are TRBV27 and TRBJ1-5, with TRBD1 as a possible D gene (5 bases). Germline CDR1 is MNHEY and CDR2 is SMNVEV (reference sequence). V lost 3 bases to trimming and J lost 5 bases, with 11 bases between them. The CDR3 contains 14 residues. CDR3 DNA: TGTGCCAGCAGTTTTTCAGGGTGGGATCAGCCCCAGCATTTT. Its translation: CASSFSGWDQPQHF.

This clone was seen once. The chain links TRBV13 to TRBJ2-5, with TRBD1 as a possible D gene (6 bases). CDR3 length equals 14 residues. The V end was cut by 2 bases, the J end by 5 bases, with 12 bases between. Looked up from germline, CDR1 is PRHDT and CDR2 is FYEKMQ (reference sequence). This chain's CDR3 is CASSLPTGPETQYF. The CDR3 DNA follows: TGTGCCAGCAGCTTACCTACAGGGCCGGAGACCCAGTACTTC.

This CDR3 is CASSAWDPPFYGYTF. The CDR3 region has the DNA TGTGCCAGCAGCGCCTGGGACCCCCCCTTCTATGGCTACACCTTC. The chain recombines TRBV5-4 with TRBJ1-2; D may be TRBD1 (5 bases). This CDR3 region has 15 residues. The V and J ends lost 4 bases and 4 bases respectively, with 17 bases between them. The germline gives CDR1 SGHNT, CDR2 YYREEE (reference sequence). Full variable domain (rest looked up from reference TRBV5-4 and TRBJ1-2): ETGVTQSPTHLIKTRGQQVTLRCSSQSGHNTVSWYQQALGQGPQFIFQYYREEENGRGNFPPRFSGLQFPNYSSELNVNALELDDSALYLCASSAWDPPFYGYTFGSGTRLTVV.

V is TRBV28 and J is TRBJ2-3; TRBD1 might be the D (5 bases). Germline-derived CDR1 and CDR2 are MDHEN and SYDVKM. The V gene lost 11 bases and the J gene lost 5 bases, with 14 bases spanning the gap. CDR3 size: 12 residues. The CDR3 region has the DNA TGTGCCGCCGGTAGGGGCGGAGATACGCAGTATTTT. As protein: CAAGRGGDTQYF.